The subject of this entry is one T cell receptor beta chain. Its antigen is currently unknown. The CDR3 has 15 residues. J lost 6 bases, V lost 5 bases, and 5 bases had no gene match. Germline lookup yields CDR1 KGHDR and CDR2 SFDVKD. MiXCR was run by TCRdb on the 5' RACE reads, yielding one entry per CDR3 protein. The table lists roughly 560,000 distinct CDR3 sequences, around 21% of them singletons, with 12% in the top ten. This record belongs to a study of T-cell memory formation after mild COVID-19. General study findings and limits: Researchers report contracting CD4+ clones mostly in CM and EM, with CD8+ clones in EMRA.

The TCR was taken from an adult woman who had mild COVID-19 (a few samples of this study predate the infection). Cell type and time point are not known. Sequenced material: PBMCs or a T cell subset sorted from them (not recorded which). The chain is built from TRBV24-1 and TRBJ2-2; TRBD1 matches 10 bases. CDR3 sequence: CATSGGTGVSGELFF. CDR3 nucleotide sequence: TGTGCCACCAGTGGAGGGACAGGGGTGTCCGGGGAGCTGTTTTTT.